The clone carrying this T cell receptor beta chain was counted a few times. This specimen belongs to a study of Ad26.COV2.S vaccination and SARS-CoV-2 variants. Treatment in this sample: approximately 18 received Ad26.COV2.S at low or high dose, single or two shots; 5 received placebo; per-sample allocation not given. Samples came from day 63 after the first vaccine or placebo injection. Sequenced by immunoSEQ multiplex PCR; TCRdb stores in-frame clones only, minus some. The sample records about 400,000 clones, about 80% being singletons. Trimming left V 4 bases short and J 3 bases short, with 7 bases between. Germline CDR1 reads MNHEY; CDR2 reads SMNVEV (reference sequence). This CDR3 has 13 amino acids.

Specimen: peripheral blood, collected in a trial of Ad26.COV2.S vaccine versus placebo. The rearrangement joins TRBV27 to TRBJ1-5; no firm D call. The TCR originated in a person aged 18-60 years who received the Ad26.COV2.S COVID-19 vaccine or a placebo. The CDR3: CASSSGINQPQHF. CDR3 nucleotide sequence: TGTGCCAGCAGTTCGGGAATCAATCAGCCCCAGCATTTT.